This is a list of T cell receptor beta chains from one sample in a study of T-cell reconstitution after alpha-beta-depleted transplantation in children. A single record per CDR3 protein comes from TCRdb applying MiXCR to the PCR reads. In the table there are 250,000 to 400,000 distinct CDR3 sequences, approximately 23% of which are singletons. The material sequenced was PBMCs, mostly from graft donor cells, taken 180 days after TCRalphabeta/CD19-depleted stem cell transplant. The source is a male patient between 10 and 17 years old who had a stem cell transplant for acute lymphoblastic leukemia, so the T cells may come from the graft donor. Both conserved end residues are trimmed from each CDR3.

CDR3 protein,V gene,J gene
ASSQGLAGGPGTQY,TRBV4-2,TRBJ2-3
ASSPYFGSGYGYT,TRBV7-9,TRBJ1-2
ASRYGLLEQF,TRBV5-1,TRBJ2-1
ASSLGERAEAF,TRBV6-1,TRBJ1-1
SGGGAQETQY,TRBV29-1,TRBJ2-5
ASSALRGLNEKLF,TRBV12-3/TRBV12-4,TRBJ1-4
ASSLEGGQSDEQY,TRBV11-3,TRBJ2-7
ASSFGTSENEQF,TRBV5-1,TRBJ2-1
ASSTDRGRYNEQF,TRBV2,TRBJ2-1
ASSSPPRTVGETQY,TRBV7-6,TRBJ2-5
ASSQKGWITDTQY,TRBV4-1,TRBJ2-3
SARGYGTPHYNEQF,TRBV20-1,TRBJ2-1
ASSPTSGHSYEQY,TRBV5-1,TRBJ2-7
AISKIIAGGPKLSTDTQY,TRBV10-3,TRBJ2-3
ASSLAYRDRLNYGYT,TRBV4-2,TRBJ1-2
SVTLGGTDTQY,TRBV20-1,TRBJ2-3
ASSGPGTALSGELF,TRBV5-6,TRBJ2-2